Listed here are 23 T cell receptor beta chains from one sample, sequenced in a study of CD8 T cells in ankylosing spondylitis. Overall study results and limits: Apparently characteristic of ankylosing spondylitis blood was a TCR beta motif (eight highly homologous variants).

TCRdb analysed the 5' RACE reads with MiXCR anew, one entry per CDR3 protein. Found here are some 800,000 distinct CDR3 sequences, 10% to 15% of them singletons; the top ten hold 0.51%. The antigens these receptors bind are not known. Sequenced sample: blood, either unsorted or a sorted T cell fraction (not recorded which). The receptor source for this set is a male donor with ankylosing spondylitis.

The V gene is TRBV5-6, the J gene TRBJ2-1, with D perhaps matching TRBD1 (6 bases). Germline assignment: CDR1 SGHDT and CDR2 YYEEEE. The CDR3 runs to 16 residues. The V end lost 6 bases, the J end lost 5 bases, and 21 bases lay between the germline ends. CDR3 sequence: CASTLLEGVWNNEQFF. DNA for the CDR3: TGTGCCAGCACTTTGCTCGAGGGGGTATGGAACAATGAGCAGTTCTTC.

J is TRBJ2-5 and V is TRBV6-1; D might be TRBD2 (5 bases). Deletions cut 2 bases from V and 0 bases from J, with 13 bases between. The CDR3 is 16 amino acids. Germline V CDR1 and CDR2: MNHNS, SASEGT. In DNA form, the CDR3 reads TGTGCCAGCAGTGAACGGCGCTTAGCGTACCAAGAGACCCAGTACTTC. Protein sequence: CASSERRLAYQETQYF.

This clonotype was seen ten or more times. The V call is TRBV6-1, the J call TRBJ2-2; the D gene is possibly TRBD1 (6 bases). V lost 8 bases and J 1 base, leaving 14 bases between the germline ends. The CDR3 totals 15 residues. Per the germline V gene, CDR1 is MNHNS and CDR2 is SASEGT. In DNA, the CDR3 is TGTGCCAGCCGGCTGGGACACCTGAACACCGGGGAGCTGTTTTTT. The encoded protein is CASRLGHLNTGELFF.

The CDR3 sequence: CASSFIRRRPLGYTF. The DNA of the CDR3 is TGTGCCAGCAGTTTCATCCGTCGTCGGCCTTTGGGCTACACCTTC. The V gene is TRBV12-3 or TRBV12-4, the J gene TRBJ1-2; D is ambiguous. The CDR3 has 15 amino acids. The V gene lost 3 bases and the J gene lost 8 bases, with 19 bases spanning the gap.

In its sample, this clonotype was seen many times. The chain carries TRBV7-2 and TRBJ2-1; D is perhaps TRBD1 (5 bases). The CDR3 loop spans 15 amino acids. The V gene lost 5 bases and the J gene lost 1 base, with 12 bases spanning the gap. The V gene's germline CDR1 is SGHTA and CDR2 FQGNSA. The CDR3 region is CASSPAPGSYNEQFF. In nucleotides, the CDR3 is TGTGCCAGCAGCCCCGCCCCAGGGTCCTACAATGAGCAGTTCTTC.

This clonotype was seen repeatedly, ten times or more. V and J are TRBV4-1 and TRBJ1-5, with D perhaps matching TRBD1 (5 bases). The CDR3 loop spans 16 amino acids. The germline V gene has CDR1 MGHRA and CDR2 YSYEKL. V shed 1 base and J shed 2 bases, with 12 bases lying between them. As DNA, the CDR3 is TGCGCCAGCAGCCAAGGCAGGGTCGAGGGCAATCAGCCCCAGCATTTT. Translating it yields CASSQGRVEGNQPQHF.

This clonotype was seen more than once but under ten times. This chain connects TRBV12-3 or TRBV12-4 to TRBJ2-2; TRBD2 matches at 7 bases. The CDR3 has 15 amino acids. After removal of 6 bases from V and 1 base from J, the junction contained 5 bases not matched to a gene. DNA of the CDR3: TGTGCCAGCAGCCAAACTAGCGTGAACACCGGGGAGCTGTTTTTT. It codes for CASSQTSVNTGELFF.

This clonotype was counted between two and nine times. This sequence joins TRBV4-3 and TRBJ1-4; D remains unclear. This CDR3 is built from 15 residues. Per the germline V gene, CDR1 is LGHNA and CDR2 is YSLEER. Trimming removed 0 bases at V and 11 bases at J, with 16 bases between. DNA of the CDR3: TGCGCCAGCAGCCAAGAATCGGGAATGCCCGACAAACTGTTTTTT. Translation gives CASSQESGMPDKLFF.

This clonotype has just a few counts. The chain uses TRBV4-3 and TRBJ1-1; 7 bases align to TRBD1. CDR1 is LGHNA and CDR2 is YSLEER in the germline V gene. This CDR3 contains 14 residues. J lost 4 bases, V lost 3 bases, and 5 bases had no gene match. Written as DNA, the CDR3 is TGCGCCAGCAGCCACAGAACAGGGGCCACTGAAGCTTTCTTT. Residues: CASSHRTGATEAFF.

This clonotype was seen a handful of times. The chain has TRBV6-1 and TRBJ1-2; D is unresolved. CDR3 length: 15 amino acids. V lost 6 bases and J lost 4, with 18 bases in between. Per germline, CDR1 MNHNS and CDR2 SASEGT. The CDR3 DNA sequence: TGTGCCAGCAGACGACCGGGCGGCGACCCCTATGGCTACACCTTC. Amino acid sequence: CASRRPGGDPYGYTF.

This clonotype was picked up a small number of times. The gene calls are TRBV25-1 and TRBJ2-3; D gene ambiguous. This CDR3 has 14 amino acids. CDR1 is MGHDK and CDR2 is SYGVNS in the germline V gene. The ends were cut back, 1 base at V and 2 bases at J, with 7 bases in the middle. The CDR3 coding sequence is TGTGCCAGCAGTGAATTTTCCTACACAGATACGCAGTATTTT. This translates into CASSEFSYTDTQYF. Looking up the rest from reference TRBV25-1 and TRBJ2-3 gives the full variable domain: EADIYQTPRYLVIGTGKKITLECSQTMGHDKMYWYQQDPGMELHLIHYSYGVNSTEKGDLSSESTVSRIRTEHFPLTLESARPSHTSQYLCASSEFSYTDTQYFGPGTRLTVL.

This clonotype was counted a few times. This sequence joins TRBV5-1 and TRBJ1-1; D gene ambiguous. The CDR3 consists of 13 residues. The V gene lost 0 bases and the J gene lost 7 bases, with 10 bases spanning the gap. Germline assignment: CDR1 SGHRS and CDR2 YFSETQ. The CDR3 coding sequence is TGCGCCAGCAGCTTGGAGGCGGGATTTGAAGCTTTCTTT. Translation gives CASSLEAGFEAFF.

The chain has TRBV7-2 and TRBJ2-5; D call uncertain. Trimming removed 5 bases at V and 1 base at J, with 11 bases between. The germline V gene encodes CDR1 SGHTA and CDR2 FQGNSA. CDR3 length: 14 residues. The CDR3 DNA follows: TGTGCCAGCAGCCCAGACCGCTTCCAAGAGACCCAGTACTTC. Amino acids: CASSPDRFQETQYF.

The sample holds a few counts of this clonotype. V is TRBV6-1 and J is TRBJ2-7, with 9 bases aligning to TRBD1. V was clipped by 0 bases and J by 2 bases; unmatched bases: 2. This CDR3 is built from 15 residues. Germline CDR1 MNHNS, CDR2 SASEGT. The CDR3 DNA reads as TGTGCCAGCAGTGAAGCGGGGACAGGGCCCTACGAGCAGTACTTC. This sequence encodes CASSEAGTGPYEQYF.

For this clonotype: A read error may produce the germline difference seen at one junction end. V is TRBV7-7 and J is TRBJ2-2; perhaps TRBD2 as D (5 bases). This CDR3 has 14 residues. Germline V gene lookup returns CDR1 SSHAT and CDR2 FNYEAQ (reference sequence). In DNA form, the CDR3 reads TGTGCTAGCAGCCCCGTTCGGGGCACCGGGGAGCTGTTTTTT. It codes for CASSPVRGTGELFF.

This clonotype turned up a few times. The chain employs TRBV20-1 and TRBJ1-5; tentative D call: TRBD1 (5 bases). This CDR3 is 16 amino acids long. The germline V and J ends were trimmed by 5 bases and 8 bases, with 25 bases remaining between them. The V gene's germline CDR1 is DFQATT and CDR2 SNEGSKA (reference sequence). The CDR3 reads CSAEAWTGGGIKPQHF. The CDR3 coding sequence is TGCAGTGCTGAGGCTTGGACGGGGGGGGGAATCAAGCCCCAGCATTTT.

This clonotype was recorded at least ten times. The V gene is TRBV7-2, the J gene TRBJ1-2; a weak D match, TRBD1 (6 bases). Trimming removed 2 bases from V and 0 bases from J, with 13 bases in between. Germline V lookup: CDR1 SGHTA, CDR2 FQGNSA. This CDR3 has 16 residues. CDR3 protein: CASSLRRDTSNYGYTF. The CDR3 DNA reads TGTGCCAGCAGCTTACGGAGGGACACGTCTAACTATGGCTACACCTTC.

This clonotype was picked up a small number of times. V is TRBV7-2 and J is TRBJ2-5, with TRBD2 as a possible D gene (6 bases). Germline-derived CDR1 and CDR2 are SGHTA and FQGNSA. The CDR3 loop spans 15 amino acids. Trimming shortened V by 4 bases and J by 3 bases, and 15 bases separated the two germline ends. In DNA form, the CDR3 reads TGTGCCAGCAGCTGGCCCCTTGGGGGGAAAGAGACCCAGTACTTC. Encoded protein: CASSWPLGGKETQYF.

The CDR3 DNA sequence: TGTGCCACTCTAAGGACTAGCGGGAATCGCAATGAGCAGTTCTTC. Residues: CATLRTSGNRNEQFF. The chain couples TRBV6-4 to TRBJ2-1; 12 bases match TRBD2. The CDR3 is 15 amino acids. Germline assignment: CDR1 MRHNA and CDR2 SNTAGT. The V segment lost 10 bases and the J segment 6 bases; nucleotides outside the gene matches: 10.

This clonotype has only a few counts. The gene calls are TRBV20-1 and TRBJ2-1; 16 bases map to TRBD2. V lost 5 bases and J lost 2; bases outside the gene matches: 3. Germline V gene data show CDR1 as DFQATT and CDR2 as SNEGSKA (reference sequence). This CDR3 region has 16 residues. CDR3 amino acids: CSAHGTSGGAYNEQFF. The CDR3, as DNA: TGCAGTGCTCACGGGACTAGCGGGGGGGCCTACAATGAGCAGTTCTTC.

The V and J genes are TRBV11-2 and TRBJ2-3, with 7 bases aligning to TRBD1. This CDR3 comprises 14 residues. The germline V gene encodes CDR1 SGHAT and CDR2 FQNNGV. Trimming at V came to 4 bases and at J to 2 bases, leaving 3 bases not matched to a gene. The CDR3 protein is CASSSGQTTDTQYF. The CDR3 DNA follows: TGTGCCAGCAGCTCGGGACAGACCACAGATACGCAGTATTTT.

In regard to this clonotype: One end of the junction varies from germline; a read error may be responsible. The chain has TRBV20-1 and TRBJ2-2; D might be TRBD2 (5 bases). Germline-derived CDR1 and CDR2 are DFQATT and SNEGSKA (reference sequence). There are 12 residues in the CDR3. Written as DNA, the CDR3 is TGCAGTGCTAGAGTTGCGACCGGGGAGCTGCTTTTT. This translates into CSARVATGELLF.

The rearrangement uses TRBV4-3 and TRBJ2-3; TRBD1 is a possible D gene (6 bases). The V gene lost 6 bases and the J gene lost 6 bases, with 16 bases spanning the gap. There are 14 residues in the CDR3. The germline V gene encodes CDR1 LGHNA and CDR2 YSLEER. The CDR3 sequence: CASSGQPYRDTQYF. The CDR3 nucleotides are TGCGCCAGCAGTGGACAGCCATACAGGGATACGCAGTATTTT.